The 26 T cell receptor beta chains below come from one sample, sequenced in a study of synovial regulatory T cells in juvenile arthritis. Assay: immunoSEQ multiplex PCR; the TCRdb copy retains only in-frame clones and omits some. The sample's table shows 8,000 to 10,000 clones. Specimen: Treg cells from blood. This sample's subset: remaining (HLA-DR-negative) circulating blood Treg cells. These receptors were collected from a donor aged 2-35 years with juvenile idiopathic arthritis.

This chain uses TRBV5-1 with TRBJ2-1; the TRBD2 assignment by TCRdb is unverifiable without DNA. The CDR3 spans 12 residues. Nucleotide data are not available. The germline gives CDR1 SGHRS, CDR2 YFSETQ. The CDR3 loop reads CASSRDWNEQFF.

CDR3 sequence reads: CASSISGRDEQYF. V is TRBV19 and J is TRBJ2-7; the D call from TCRdb, TRBD2, cannot be confirmed without DNA. The CDR3 consists of 13 residues. Only the protein sequence is given. Germline V lookup: CDR1 LNHDA, CDR2 SQIVND (reference sequence).

V and J are TRBV12-5 and TRBJ2-5; TCRdb's D call of TRBD1 is untestable without DNA. Germline values: CDR1 LGHNT, CDR2 FRNRAP. This CDR3 has 14 residues. The nucleotide record is missing. Here the CDR3 reads CASALMGQIGVQYF.

The chain recombines TRBV5-1 with TRBJ1-4. The germline V gene has CDR1 SGHRS and CDR2 YFSETQ. There are 15 residues in the CDR3. Only the protein sequence is given. CDR3 protein: CASSLSGTPNEKLFF.

V and J are TRBV23-1 and TRBJ1-2. TRBV23-1 is given ORF status, its function remaining uncertain. The CDR3 is 15 amino acids. The coding DNA is unavailable. The chain's CDR3 is CASSQPPEDNYGYTF.

The chain couples TRBV18 to TRBJ2-7; as DNA is missing, the TRBD2 call by TCRdb cannot be tested. Germline V CDR1 and CDR2: KGHSH, LQKENI. The CDR3 sequence is 13 residues long. No DNA appears here. CDR3 sequence reads: CASSLAGLYEQYF. The variable domain in full, completed from reference TRBV18 and TRBJ2-7, reads NAGVMQNPRHLVRRRGQEARLRCSPMKGHSHVYWYRQLPEEGLKFMVYLQKENIIDESGMPKERFSAEFPKEGPSILRIQQVVRGDSAAYFCASSLAGLYEQYFGPGTRLTVT.

This chain connects TRBV6-5 to TRBJ1-5; the D gene TCRdb calls, TRBD1, cannot be checked with no DNA. CDR3 size: 15 residues. No DNA sequence was recorded. Germline values: CDR1 MNHEY, CDR2 SVGAGI. This chain's CDR3 is CASRPLGQGLQPQHF.

The chain uses TRBV6-6 and TRBJ1-1; TCRdb gives TRBD1 as the D gene, but with no DNA this cannot be confirmed. The CDR3 consists of 13 residues. Only the protein is on record. In germline, CDR1 is MNHNY, CDR2 SVGAGI (reference sequence). CDR3: CASSQGLGTEAFF.

The chain recombines TRBV5-4 with TRBJ2-5. The germline CDR1 and CDR2 sequences are SGHNT and YYREEE (reference sequence). This CDR3 is 13 amino acids long. No DNA is listed. The CDR3: CASSHWTEETQYF.

The chain couples TRBV6-4 to TRBJ2-3; TCRdb gives TRBD2 as the D gene, but with no DNA this cannot be confirmed. From germline, CDR1 is MRHNA and CDR2 SNTAGT. CDR3 length: 15 residues. The coding DNA is unavailable. The CDR3 loop is CASSDSFSGWDTQYF.

The CDR3 loop reads CSVGGGPLEEQYF. The chain couples TRBV29-1 to TRBJ2-7; the D gene TCRdb calls, TRBD2, cannot be checked with no DNA. This CDR3 region has 13 residues. No DNA sequence was recorded. Germline V lookup: CDR1 SQVTM, CDR2 ANQGSEA.

The J gene is TRBJ2-1, the V gene TRBV4-1; TCRdb picks TRBD2, but there is no DNA to check that call. CDR1 and CDR2 (germline): MGHRA, YSYEKL. The CDR3 extends over 13 amino acids. No DNA sequence was recorded. The CDR3 loop is CASSQERGGRAFF.

V gene TRBV5-4 combines with J gene TRBJ2-1; TCRdb indicates TRBD2, and absent DNA this call remains unverified. CDR1 is SGHNT and CDR2 is YYREEE in the germline V gene (reference sequence). This CDR3 has 15 amino acids. DNA was not recorded. The CDR3 sequence: CASSSTSGSIDEQFF.

Measured by frequency, this clone is medium-sized. The chain employs TRBV5-6 and TRBJ1-3. Germline assignment: CDR1 SGHDT and CDR2 YYEEEE. The CDR3 consists of 13 residues. Only the protein is available. CDR3 loop: CASSFGTWNTIYF.

The rearrangement uses TRBV27 and TRBJ2-2; TCRdb returns TRBD2, unconfirmable since there is no DNA. There are 17 residues in the CDR3. The DNA sequence is not available. CDR1 and CDR2 (germline): MNHEY, SMNVEV (reference sequence). The CDR3 region is CASSLGRGQGLTGELFF.

The genes are TRBV6-1 and TRBJ2-2; the D call from TCRdb, TRBD2, cannot be confirmed without DNA. Per the germline V gene, CDR1 is MNHNS and CDR2 is SASEGT. The CDR3 runs to 17 residues. The record lacks a DNA sequence. CDR3 residues: CASSENSIAEGTGELFF.

The chain uses TRBV18 and TRBJ2-7; the D call from TCRdb, TRBD2, cannot be confirmed without DNA. This CDR3 has 14 residues. This entry has no DNA. CDR1 and CDR2 from the germline V gene are KGHSH and LQKENI. The CDR3 region is CASSPASGGDEQYF.

This chain links TRBV28 with TRBJ2-1; TCRdb reports TRBD2, a call that lacks DNA to check it against. The CDR3 spans 15 residues. DNA is not on record. The germline V gene has CDR1 MDHEN and CDR2 SYDVKM. CDR3 loop: CASSYTPGTLNEQFF.

This sequence joins TRBV7-3 and TRBJ2-6; TCRdb lists TRBD2, though no DNA is available to test this call. Germline lookup yields CDR1 SGHTA and CDR2 FQGTGA. The CDR3 spans 18 residues. No DNA is listed. The chain's CDR3 is CASSLMASGYSGANVLTF.

The chain is built from TRBV5-1 and TRBJ1-4; with no DNA, the TCRdb D assignment of TRBD1 cannot be verified. The length of the CDR3 is 14 residues. Only the protein is available. Germline CDR1 is SGHRS and CDR2 is YFSETQ. Here the CDR3 reads CASSSGSLNEKLFF. The variable domain in full, with the rest retrieved from reference TRBV5-1 and TRBJ1-4, is KAGVTQTPRYLIKTRGQQVTLSCSPISGHRSVSWYQQTPGQGLQFLFEYFSETQRNKGNFPGRFSGRQFSNSRSEMNVSTLELGDSALYLCASSSGSLNEKLFFGSGTQLSVL.

CDR3 residues: CASSPRNEQFF. The genes are TRBV18 and TRBJ2-1. The CDR3 covers 11 residues. No DNA appears here. CDR1 is KGHSH, CDR2 LQKENI, per germline.

The CDR3 protein is CSVERGSTVGGYTF. The chain recombines TRBV29-1 with TRBJ1-2. The germline gives CDR1 SQVTM, CDR2 ANQGSEA. The CDR3 covers 14 residues. The coding DNA is unavailable. The whole variable domain, filled in from reference TRBV29-1 and TRBJ1-2, reads SAVISQKPSRDICQRGTSLTIQCQVDSQVTMMFWYRQQPGQSLTLIATANQGSEATYESGFVIDKFPISRPNLTFSTLTVSNMSPEDSSIYLCSVERGSTVGGYTFGSGTRLTVV.

The gene calls are TRBV18 and TRBJ2-7; TCRdb's D call, TRBD1, is unchecked because there is no DNA. Germline-derived CDR1 and CDR2 are KGHSH and LQKENI. This CDR3 contains 13 residues. No DNA is recorded. This chain's CDR3 is CASSPNRGYEQYF.

The gene calls are TRBV19 and TRBJ2-1. The CDR3 has 14 amino acids. No DNA was logged. CDR1 and CDR2 (germline): LNHDA, SQIVND (reference sequence). Here the CDR3 reads CASGQGGSNGEQFF.

This chain links TRBV27 with TRBJ2-7; there is no DNA to check the TCRdb D call of TRBD2. Germline V gives CDR1 MNHEY, CDR2 SMNVEV (reference sequence). CDR3 size: 16 residues. No nucleotide data were recorded. CDR3 protein: CASSLKPSALSYEQYF.

The CDR3 sequence: CASSLGPGSNQPQHF. This chain uses TRBV5-1 with TRBJ1-5. CDR1 is SGHRS and CDR2 is YFSETQ in the germline V gene. CDR3 length equals 15 residues. No DNA has been recorded.